This paragraph covers one T cell receptor beta chain sequence. This sample is part of a study of blood T cell repertoires in COVID-19. CDR1 is SGHNT and CDR2 is YYREEE in the germline V gene (reference sequence). This CDR3 contains 17 residues. J gave up 1 base and V 0 bases, and 8 bases lay outside the gene matches. Assay: immunoSEQ multiplex PCR; the TCRdb copy retains only in-frame clones and omits some. The sample lists a few hundred thousand clones, more than 75% occurring once. The sample comprised PBMCs or T cells enriched from blood (not recorded which). V is TRBV5-4 and J is TRBJ1-1, with 8 bases aligning to TRBD1. The TCR originated in a young woman who had recovered from COVID-19. The CDR3 nucleotides are TGTGCCAGCAGCTTGGACTTAGGGACAGGTCCGAACACTGAAGCTTTCTTT. Translated, it gives CASSLDLGTGPNTEAFF.